The clone carrying this TCR beta chain was counted between two and nine times. Antigen: not known. The sample originates from a study of CD8 T cells in ankylosing spondylitis. The V segment lost 6 bases and the J segment 2 bases; nucleotides outside the gene matches: 10. Per the germline V gene, CDR1 is DFQATT and CDR2 is SNEGSKA (reference sequence). This CDR3 region has 15 residues. For TCR beta, libraries came from quantitative 5'-RACE with molecular barcodes. TCRdb re-called the 5' RACE reads with MiXCR, one entry per CDR3 protein. The sample yields some 330,000 distinct CDR3 sequences, under 8.5% seen once. Study-wide findings and caveats: The authors reported significant enrichment of disease-linked clones in matched ankylosing spondylitis synovial fluid. Eight highly homologous variants formed a TCR beta motif that appeared characteristic of ankylosing spondylitis blood. Past research had described some motif variants in reactive arthritis synovial fluid and blood.

The rearrangement links TRBV20-1 to TRBJ1-5; 7 nucleotides line up with TRBD1. Sequencing used blood, either unsorted or a sorted T cell fraction (not recorded which). This TCR was sampled from a male donor with ankylosing spondylitis. The CDR3 coding sequence is TGCAGTGCCCCAGTCGGCAGGGGGGGCAATCAGCCCCAGCATTTT. Protein: CSAPVGRGGNQPQHF.